This T cell receptor (beta chain) is from a study of shared clonotypes between healthy human individuals. The table came from immunoSEQ multiplex PCR; TCRdb's copy has only in-frame clones and leaves some out. Here the sample spans approximately 1,500,000 clones, roughly 98% being singletons. Germline CDR1 and CDR2: KGHSH and LQKENI. This CDR3 comprises 14 residues. Between the trimmed V and J ends, which lost 6 bases and 4 bases, there was a span of 15 bases. The gene calls are TRBV18 and TRBJ1-2; a possible D gene is TRBD1 (6 bases). The specimen sequenced was naive CD4+ T cells sorted from blood. The subset was: CD45RA+ positively selected. The TCR sequence derives from a man aged 25-40 years in good health. The CDR3 DNA reads TGTGCCAGCTCCAACGACAGGCACAGCTATGGCTACACCTTC. Its translation is CASSNDRHSYGYTF.